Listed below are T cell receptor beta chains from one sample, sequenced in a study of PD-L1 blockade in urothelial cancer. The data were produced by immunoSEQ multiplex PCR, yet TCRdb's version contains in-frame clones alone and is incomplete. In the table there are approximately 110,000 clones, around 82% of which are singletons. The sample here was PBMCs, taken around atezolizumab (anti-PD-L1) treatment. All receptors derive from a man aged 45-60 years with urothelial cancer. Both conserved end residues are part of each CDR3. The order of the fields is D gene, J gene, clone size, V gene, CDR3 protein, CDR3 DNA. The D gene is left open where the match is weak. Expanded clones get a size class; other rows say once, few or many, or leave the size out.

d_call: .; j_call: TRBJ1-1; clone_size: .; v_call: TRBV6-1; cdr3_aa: CASSDVPGTSDEAFF; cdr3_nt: TGTGCCAGCAGTGATGTGCCCGGGACAAGCGATGAAGCTTTCTTT
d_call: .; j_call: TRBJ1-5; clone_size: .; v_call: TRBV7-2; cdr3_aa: CASSLGQQPQHF; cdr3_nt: TGTGCCAGCAGCTTAGGACAGCAGCCCCAGCATTTT
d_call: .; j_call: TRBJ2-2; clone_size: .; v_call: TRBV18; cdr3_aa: CASSPDSNTGELFF; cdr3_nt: TGTGCCAGCTCACCGGACAGTAACACCGGGGAGCTGTTTTTT
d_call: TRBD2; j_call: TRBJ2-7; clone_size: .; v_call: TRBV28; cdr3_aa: CATTSGRGYEQYF; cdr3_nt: TGTGCCACGACAAGCGGGAGGGGTTACGAGCAGTACTTC
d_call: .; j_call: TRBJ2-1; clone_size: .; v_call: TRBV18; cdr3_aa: CASSPPGGQGPHFGEQFF; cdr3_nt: TGTGCCAGCTCACCACCGGGGGGGCAGGGACCCCATTTTGGTGAGCAGTTCTTC
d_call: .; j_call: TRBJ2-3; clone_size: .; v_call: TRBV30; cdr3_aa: CAWGRDGLSTDTQYF; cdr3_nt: TGTGCCTGGGGAAGGGACGGACTAAGCACAGATACGCAGTATTTT
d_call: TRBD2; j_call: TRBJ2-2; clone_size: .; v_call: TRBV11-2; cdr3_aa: CASSLAGLAGTGELFF; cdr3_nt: TGTGCCAGCAGCTTAGCCGGACTAGCGGGCACCGGGGAGCTGTTTTTT
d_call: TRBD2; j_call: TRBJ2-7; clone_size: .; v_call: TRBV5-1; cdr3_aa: CASSTGLAEVYEQYF; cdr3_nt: TGCGCCAGCAGCACTGGACTAGCGGAAGTCTACGAGCAGTACTTC
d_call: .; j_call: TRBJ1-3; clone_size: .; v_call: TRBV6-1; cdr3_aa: CAASLGGSSGNTIYF; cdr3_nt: TGTGCCGCATCTCTCGGGGGGAGCTCTGGAAACACCATATATTTT
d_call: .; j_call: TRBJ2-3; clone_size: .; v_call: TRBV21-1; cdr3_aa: CASSKVFPGAADTQYF; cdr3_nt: TGTGCCAGCAGCAAAGTGTTTCCAGGGGCGGCAGATACGCAGTATTTT
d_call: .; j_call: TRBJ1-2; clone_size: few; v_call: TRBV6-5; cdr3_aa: CASSSAVGGYTF; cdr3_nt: TGTGCCAGCAGTTCCGCGGTTGGAGGCTACACCTTC
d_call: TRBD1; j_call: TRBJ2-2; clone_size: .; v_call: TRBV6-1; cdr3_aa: CASSDPRQGASGELFF; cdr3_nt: TGTGCCAGCAGTGATCCGAGACAGGGGGCTTCCGGGGAGCTGTTTTTT
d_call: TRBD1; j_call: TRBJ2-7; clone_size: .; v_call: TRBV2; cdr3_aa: CASSPRQGTASYEQYF; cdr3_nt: TGTGCCAGCAGCCCCAGACAGGGGACTGCCTCGTACGAGCAGTACTTC